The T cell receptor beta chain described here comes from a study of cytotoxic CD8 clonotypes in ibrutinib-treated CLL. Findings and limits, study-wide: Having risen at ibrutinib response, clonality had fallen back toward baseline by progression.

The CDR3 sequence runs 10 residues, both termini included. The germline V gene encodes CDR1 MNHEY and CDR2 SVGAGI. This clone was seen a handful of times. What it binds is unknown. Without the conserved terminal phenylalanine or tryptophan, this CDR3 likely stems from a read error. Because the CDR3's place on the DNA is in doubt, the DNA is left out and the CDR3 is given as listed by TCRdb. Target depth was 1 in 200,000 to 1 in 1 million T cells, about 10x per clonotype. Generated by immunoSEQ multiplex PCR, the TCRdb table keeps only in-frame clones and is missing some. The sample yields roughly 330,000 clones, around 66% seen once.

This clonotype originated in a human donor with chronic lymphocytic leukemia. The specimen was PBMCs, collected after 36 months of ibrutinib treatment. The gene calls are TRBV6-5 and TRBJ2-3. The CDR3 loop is CASSYSGPSR.